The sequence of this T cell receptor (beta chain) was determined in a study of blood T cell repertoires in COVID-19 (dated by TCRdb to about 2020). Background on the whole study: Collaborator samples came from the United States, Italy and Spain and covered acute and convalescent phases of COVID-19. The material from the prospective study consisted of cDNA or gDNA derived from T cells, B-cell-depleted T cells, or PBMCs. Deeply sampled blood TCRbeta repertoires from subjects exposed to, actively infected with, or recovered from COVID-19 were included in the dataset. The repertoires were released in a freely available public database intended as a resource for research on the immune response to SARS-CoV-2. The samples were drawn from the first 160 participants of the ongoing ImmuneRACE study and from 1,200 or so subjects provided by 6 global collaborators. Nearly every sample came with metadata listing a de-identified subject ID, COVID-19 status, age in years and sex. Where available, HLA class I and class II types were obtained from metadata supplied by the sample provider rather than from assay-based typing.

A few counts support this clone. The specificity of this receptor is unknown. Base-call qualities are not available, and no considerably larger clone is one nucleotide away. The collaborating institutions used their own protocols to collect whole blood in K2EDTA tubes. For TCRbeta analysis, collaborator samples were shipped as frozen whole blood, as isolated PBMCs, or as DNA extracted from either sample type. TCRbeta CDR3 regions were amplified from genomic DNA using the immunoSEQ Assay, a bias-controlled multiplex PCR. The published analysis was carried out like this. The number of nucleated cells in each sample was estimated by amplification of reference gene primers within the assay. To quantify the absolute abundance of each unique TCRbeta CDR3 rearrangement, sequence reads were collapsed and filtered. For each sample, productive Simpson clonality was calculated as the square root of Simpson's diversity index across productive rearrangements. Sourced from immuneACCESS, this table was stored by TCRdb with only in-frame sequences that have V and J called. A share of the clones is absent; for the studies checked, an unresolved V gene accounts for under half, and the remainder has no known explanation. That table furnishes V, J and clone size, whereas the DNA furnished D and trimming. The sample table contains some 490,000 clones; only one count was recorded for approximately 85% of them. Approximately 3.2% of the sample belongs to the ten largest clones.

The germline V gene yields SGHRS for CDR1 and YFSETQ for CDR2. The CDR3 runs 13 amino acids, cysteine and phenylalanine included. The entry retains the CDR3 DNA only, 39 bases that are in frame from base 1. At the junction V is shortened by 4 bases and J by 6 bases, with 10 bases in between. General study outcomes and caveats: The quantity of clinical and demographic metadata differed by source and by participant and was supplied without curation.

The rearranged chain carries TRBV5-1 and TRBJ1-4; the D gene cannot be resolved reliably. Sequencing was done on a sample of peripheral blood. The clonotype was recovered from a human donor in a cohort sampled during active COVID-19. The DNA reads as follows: TGCGCCAGCAGCCTGGGGAGAGATGAAAAACTGTTTTTT. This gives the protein CASSLGRDEKLFF. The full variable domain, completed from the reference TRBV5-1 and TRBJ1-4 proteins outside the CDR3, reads KAGVTQTPRYLIKTRGQQVTLSCSPISGHRSVSWYQQTPGQGLQFLFEYFSETQRNKGNFPGRFSGRQFSNSRSEMNVSTLELGDSALYLCASSLGRDEKLFFGSGTQLSVL.